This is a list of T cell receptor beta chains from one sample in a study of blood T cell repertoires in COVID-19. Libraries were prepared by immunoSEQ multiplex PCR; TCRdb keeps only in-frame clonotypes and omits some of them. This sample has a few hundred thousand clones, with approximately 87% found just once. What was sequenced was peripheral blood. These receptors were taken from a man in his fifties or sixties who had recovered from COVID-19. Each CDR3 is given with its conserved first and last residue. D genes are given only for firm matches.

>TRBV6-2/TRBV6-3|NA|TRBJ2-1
TGTGCCAGCAGCAGGCCCCCGGGAAGCAATGAGCAGTTCTTC
CASSRPPGSNEQFF
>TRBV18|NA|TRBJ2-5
TGTGCCAGCTCACCACCGGGGCAACTCCAAGAGACCCAGTACTTC
CASSPPGQLQETQYF
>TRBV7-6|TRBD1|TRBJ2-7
TGTGCCAGCAGCTTAGTCGGACAGGGGCCCCAAGAGCAGTACTTC
CASSLVGQGPQEQYF
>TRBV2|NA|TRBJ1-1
TGTGCCAGCGGGACATCGGGCAACACTGAAGCTTTCTTT
CASGTSGNTEAFF
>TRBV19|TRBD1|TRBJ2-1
TGTGCCACCCGGGACAGCCTTAGGGTTAATGAGCAGTTCTTC
CATRDSLRVNEQFF
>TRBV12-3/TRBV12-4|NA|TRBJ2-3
TGTGCCACCAACAATGGCCGAGATACGCAGTATTTT
CATNNGRDTQYF
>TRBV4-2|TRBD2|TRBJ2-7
TGTGCCAGCAGCCAAGGCCTAGCGGGAGTACGGGAGCAGTACTTC
CASSQGLAGVREQYF
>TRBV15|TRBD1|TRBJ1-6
TGTGCCACCAGCAGAAGGGACAGGGATTCACCCCTCCACTTT
CATSRRDRDSPLHF
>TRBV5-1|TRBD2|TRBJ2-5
TGCGCCAGCAGCTCCCCTAGCGGGGGAAGAGAGACCCAGTACTTC
CASSSPSGGRETQYF
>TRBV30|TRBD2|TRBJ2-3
TGTGCCTGGATGTACCAAGCGGGAGGGCCTTATACGCAGTATTTT
CAWMYQAGGPYTQYF
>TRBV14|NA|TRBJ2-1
TGTGCCAGCAGCCAAGATTGGTCAGAAGTTTGGCCCTTCAGGAATGAGCAGTTCTTC
CASSQDWSEVWPFRNEQFF
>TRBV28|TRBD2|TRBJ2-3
TGTGCCAGCAGTTTTTCCAGCGGGGGCACAGATACGCAGTATTTT
CASSFSSGGTDTQYF
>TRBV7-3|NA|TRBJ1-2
TGTGCCAGCAGCTTAACGGGGAGGGGCCATGGCTACACCTTC
CASSLTGRGHGYTF
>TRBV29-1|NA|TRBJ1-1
TGCAGCGTTGAAAGCAGGGGCGAGAGCACTGAAGCTTTCTTT
CSVESRGESTEAFF
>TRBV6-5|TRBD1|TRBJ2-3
TGTGCCAGCAACATGGACAGGGGGGCCACAGATACGCAGTATTTT
CASNMDRGATDTQYF